The 19 T cell receptor beta chains given below trace back to one sample, sequenced in a study of blood T cell repertoires in COVID-19. The method was immunoSEQ multiplex PCR; TCRdb's version includes in-frame clones alone and lacks a portion of them. Of about 200,000 clones listed, roughly nine tenths are singletons. Sequencing was done on a sample of peripheral blood. Every receptor here comes from a man aged 40-49 years with acute or convalescent COVID-19.

The chain links TRBV2 to TRBJ1-1; the D is unclear. V shed 7 bases and J shed 0 bases, with 9 bases lying between them. The CDR3 runs to 13 residues. From germline, CDR1 is SNHLY and CDR2 FYNNEI. CDR3 region: CASNAEMNTEAFF. CDR3 DNA sequence: TGTGCCAGCAATGCGGAGATGAACACTGAAGCTTTCTTT.

This chain links TRBV27 with TRBJ2-1; 7 nucleotides match TRBD1. V lost 5 bases, J lost 0 bases, and 7 bases stayed unmatched. Per the germline V gene, CDR1 is MNHEY and CDR2 is SMNVEV (reference sequence). CDR3 length: 16 residues. For the CDR3, the DNA is TGTGCCAGCAGTAGGGGACAGCGAGACTCCTACAATGAGCAGTTCTTC. As protein: CASSRGQRDSYNEQFF.

The rearrangement uses TRBV27 and TRBJ1-4, with TRBD1 matching 8 bases. V lost 5 bases, J lost 3 bases, and 5 bases stayed unmatched. The CDR3 is 15 amino acids. Germline values: CDR1 MNHEY, CDR2 SMNVEV (reference sequence). CDR3 sequence (DNA): TGTGCCAGCAGTGACAGGGGTTTCTCTAATGAAAAACTGTTTTTT. Translation: CASSDRGFSNEKLFF.

This rearrangement joins TRBV3-1 (or the pseudogene TRBV3-2) to TRBJ1-2; 9 bases align to TRBD1. The CDR3 sequence is 13 residues long. Germline V CDR1 and CDR2: LGHDT, YNNKEL (reference sequence). J gave up 8 bases and V 3 bases, and 4 bases lay outside the gene matches. The CDR3 is CASSQRGTGGYTF. The CDR3 DNA reads TGTGCCAGCAGCCAGAGGGGGACAGGGGGCTACACCTTC.

The chain recombines TRBV7-3 with TRBJ2-3; TRBD2 matches at 8 bases. Germline CDR1 reads SGHTA; CDR2 reads FQGTGA. The CDR3 spans 14 residues. V lost 3 bases and J lost 3; bases outside the gene matches: 2. The CDR3 region is CASSFRGGTDTQYF. As DNA, the CDR3 is TGTGCCAGCAGCTTCCGCGGGGGGACAGATACGCAGTATTTT.

The rearrangement links TRBV7-2 to TRBJ1-3, with 7 bases fitting TRBD1. This CDR3 has 17 residues. V lost 0 bases to trimming and J lost 7 bases; unmatched junction nucleotides: 12. CDR1 and CDR2 (germline): SGHTA, FQGNSA. The CDR3 DNA sequence: TGTGCCAGCAGCTTAGCTTTTCCCCAGGGGGAAGGTAACACCATATATTTT. As protein: CASSLAFPQGEGNTIYF.

The V gene is TRBV6-2 or TRBV6-3, the J gene TRBJ2-5, with 8 bases fitting TRBD1. The junction had 6 bases not matched to a gene; V was cut back by 4 bases and J by 5 bases. CDR3 length: 14 amino acids. Germline values: CDR1 MNHEY, CDR2 SVGEGT. CDR3 sequence (DNA): TGTGCCAGCAGTTCCAGGGGGCGAGGGGAGACCCAGTACTTC. Translated, it gives CASSSRGRGETQYF.

The V call is TRBV10-2, the J call TRBJ1-2, with a tentative D call TRBD1 (6 bases). The CDR3 runs to 15 residues. CDR1 WSHSY and CDR2 SAAADI come from the germline V gene. Trimming took 2 bases from V and 4 from J, leaving 14 bases between them. Here the CDR3 DNA reads TGCGCCAGCAGTGAGAGAGGGGGAAGCGGCTATGGCTACACCTTC. This gives the protein CASSERGGSGYGYTF.

The chain employs TRBV9 and TRBJ1-2, with no clear D. The V gene lost 3 bases and the J gene lost 4 bases, with 16 bases spanning the gap. This CDR3 has 15 amino acids. Germline V gives CDR1 SGDLS, CDR2 YYNGEE. Written as DNA, the CDR3 is TGTGCCAGCAGCGCCCTCAGTGTTCTGGCCTATGGCTACACCTTC. This encodes CASSALSVLAYGYTF.

The V gene is TRBV6-5, the J gene TRBJ1-2; a possible D gene is TRBD1 (6 bases). CDR1 and CDR2 from the germline V gene are MNHEY and SVGAGI. This CDR3 has 14 amino acids. Trimming took off 7 bases at V and 1 base at J, with 13 bases between the two ends. CDR3 region: CASNNRADNYGYTF. CDR3 DNA sequence: TGTGCCAGCAACAACAGGGCCGATAACTATGGCTACACCTTC.

The V call is TRBV9, the J call TRBJ2-2; 7 nucleotides line up with TRBD1. The CDR3 length is 16 residues. V shed 0 bases, J shed 0 bases, and the junction held 2 bases outside the gene matches. Germline CDR1 and CDR2: SGDLS and YYNGEE. Here the CDR3 reads CASSVEGGANTGELFF. The CDR3 bases are TGTGCCAGCAGCGTAGAAGGGGGCGCGAACACCGGGGAGCTGTTTTTT.

The chain employs TRBV5-1 and TRBJ2-3; 11 bases are a match to TRBD1. This CDR3 has 18 residues. The trim removed 0 bases at V and 5 bases at J, leaving 11 bases unmatched. CDR1 and CDR2 from the germline V gene are SGHRS and YFSETQ. CDR3 DNA sequence: TGCGCCAGCAGCTTGGGCCCCATTGGACAGGGGGCGGAAGATACGCAGTATTTT. Translated, it gives CASSLGPIGQGAEDTQYF.

The genes are TRBV5-4 and TRBJ1-2; 8 bases fit TRBD1. CDR3 length: 14 amino acids. The germline CDR1 and CDR2 sequences are SGHNT and YYREEE (reference sequence). With 4 bases clipped from V and 5 bases from J, the junction kept 7 bases outside the gene matches. The CDR3 region is CASSTRTGSYGYTF. The CDR3 region has the DNA TGTGCCAGCAGCACCCGGACAGGGTCGTATGGCTACACCTTC. Full variable domain (outside the CDR3, taken from reference TRBV5-4 and TRBJ1-2): ETGVTQSPTHLIKTRGQQVTLRCSSQSGHNTVSWYQQALGQGPQFIFQYYREEENGRGNFPPRFSGLQFPNYSSELNVNALELDDSALYLCASSTRTGSYGYTFGSGTRLTVV.

This rearrangement joins TRBV7-6 to TRBJ1-5; D is perhaps TRBD1 (5 bases). CDR1 SGHVS and CDR2 FNYEAQ come from the germline V gene. Trimming cost V 4 bases and J 7 bases, with 8 bases left between them. The CDR3 extends over 12 amino acids. The CDR3 spells CASSSGGQPQHF. In nucleotides, the CDR3 is TGTGCCAGCAGCTCCGGGGGGCAGCCCCAGCATTTT. The complete variable domain, with remaining parts taken from reference TRBV7-6 and TRBJ1-5, reads GAGVSQSPRYKVTKRGQDVALRCDPISGHVSLYWYRQALGQGPEFLTYFNYEAQQDKSGLPNDRFSAERPEGSISTLTIQRTEQRDSAMYRCASSSGGQPQHFGDGTRLSIL.

The CDR3 reads CASSLDRGSGNTIYF. CDR3 DNA: TGTGCCAGCAGCTTGGACAGGGGTTCTGGAAACACCATATATTTT. This chain links TRBV5-4 with TRBJ1-3; 7 bases align to TRBD1. Germline assignment: CDR1 SGHNT and CDR2 YYREEE (reference sequence). The CDR3 sequence is 15 residues long. With 0 bases clipped from V and 1 base from J, the junction kept 1 base outside the gene matches.

The CDR3 loop is CAISLRGREQYF. The CDR3 nucleotides are TGTGCCATCAGCCTCAGGGGAAGGGAGCAGTACTTC. The rearrangement links TRBV10-3 to TRBJ2-7; D is perhaps TRBD1 (6 bases). Germline V gives CDR1 ENHRY, CDR2 SYGVKD. V lost 6 bases and J 7 bases, leaving 13 bases between the germline ends. The CDR3 totals 12 residues.

The V call is TRBV24-1, the J call TRBJ2-3; a possible D gene is TRBD1 (6 bases). CDR1 KGHDR and CDR2 SFDVKD come from the germline V gene. This CDR3 is 16 amino acids long. V dropped 8 bases and J dropped 0 bases, with 17 bases sitting between them. The CDR3 DNA sequence: TGTGCCACCACCGCGGACAGCTCTTCTAGCACAGATACGCAGTATTTT. Translated: CATTADSSSSTDTQYF.

The chain couples TRBV27 to TRBJ1-1; 7 bases fit TRBD1. Germline V gene sequence: CDR1 MNHEY, CDR2 SMNVEV (reference sequence). Trimming removed 6 bases from V and 5 bases from J; junction bases left unmatched: 12. CDR3 length equals 15 residues. In DNA form, the CDR3 reads TGTGCCAGCAGACCACGACAGGGTTTGCGAACTGAAGCTTTCTTT. This encodes CASRPRQGLRTEAFF.

Written as DNA, the CDR3 is TGTGCCAGCAGCTTTGGAGCCTCAGTGAACACTGAAGCTTTCTTT. Protein sequence: CASSFGASVNTEAFF. This rearrangement joins TRBV5-5 to TRBJ1-1; no firm D call. With 2 bases removed from V and 0 bases from J, the gap between germline ends came to 11 bases. The CDR3 covers 15 residues. Germline V gene sequence: CDR1 SGHKS, CDR2 YYEKEE (reference sequence).